These T cell receptor beta chains were read from a single sample in a study of cytomegalovirus exposure and HLA in healthy donors. Only in-frame clones appear in the TCRdb table, and some are missing; sequencing was by immunoSEQ multiplex PCR. The sample has 130,000 or so clones, more than 60% seen once. The sequenced material came from PBMCs. Every receptor here comes from a woman between 45 and 60 years old in good health and CMV-seropositive. CDR3s include the opening cysteine and the closing phenylalanine or tryptophan. D genes are given only for firm matches. Size values are once, few and many counts, or a class for expanded clones, and some rows have none.

j_gene: TRBJ2-7
v_gene: TRBV2
abundance: -
d_gene: -
CDR3nt: TGTGCCAGCAGTGATGCGGCGTCCGAGCAGTACTTC
CDR3aa: CASSDAASEQYF

j_gene: TRBJ1-4
v_gene: TRBV4-1
abundance: -
d_gene: -
CDR3nt: TGCGCCAGCAGCCAAGATTCCGCACAGGGATGGGAAAAACTGTTTTTT
CDR3aa: CASSQDSAQGWEKLFF

j_gene: TRBJ1-4
v_gene: TRBV7-2
abundance: few
d_gene: -
CDR3nt: TGTGCCAGCAGCTTACAGGGTGAAAAACTGTTTTTT
CDR3aa: CASSLQGEKLFF

j_gene: TRBJ2-3
v_gene: TRBV7-2
abundance: -
d_gene: TRBD2
CDR3nt: TGTGCCAGCCGGTTGGGGGGGTTCGCAGATACGCAGTATTTT
CDR3aa: CASRLGGFADTQYF

j_gene: TRBJ2-3
v_gene: TRBV6-5
abundance: -
d_gene: TRBD2
CDR3nt: TGTGCCAGCAGATTTAGCGGGGCCCGCACAGATACGCAGTATTTT
CDR3aa: CASRFSGARTDTQYF

j_gene: TRBJ2-7
v_gene: TRBV27
abundance: -
d_gene: TRBD1
CDR3nt: TGTGCCAGCAGCCCTCGGGACAGCTCCCACGAGCAGTACTTC
CDR3aa: CASSPRDSSHEQYF

j_gene: TRBJ1-2
v_gene: TRBV6-1
abundance: -
d_gene: TRBD1
CDR3nt: TGTGCCAGCAGTGAAGCGTTCGGGTGGACAGGGGCAGTCTATGGCTACACCTTC
CDR3aa: CASSEAFGWTGAVYGYTF

j_gene: TRBJ2-7
v_gene: TRBV5-1
abundance: -
d_gene: TRBD1
CDR3nt: TGCGCCAGCAGCTTGGTGTATTTGACAGGGGGCTACGAGCAGTACTTC
CDR3aa: CASSLVYLTGGYEQYF

j_gene: TRBJ2-6
v_gene: TRBV2
abundance: -
d_gene: -
CDR3nt: TGTGCCAGCAGGAGTTCTGGGGCCAACGTCCTGACTTTC
CDR3aa: CASRSSGANVLTF

j_gene: TRBJ1-3
v_gene: TRBV9
abundance: once
d_gene: -
CDR3nt: TGTGCCAGCAGCGTAGCTCCAGGCAATGGAAACACCATATATTTT
CDR3aa: CASSVAPGNGNTIYF

j_gene: TRBJ1-4
v_gene: TRBV18
abundance: -
d_gene: TRBD1
CDR3nt: TGTGCCAGCTCACTCCCGGGACAGGGCTTTAACGAAAAACTGTTTTTT
CDR3aa: CASSLPGQGFNEKLFF

j_gene: TRBJ1-5
v_gene: TRBV30
abundance: few
d_gene: -
CDR3nt: TGTGCCTGGAGTGTACGGGGGGAACAGCCCCAGCATTTT
CDR3aa: CAWSVRGEQPQHF

j_gene: TRBJ2-3
v_gene: TRBV18
abundance: -
d_gene: -
CDR3nt: TGTGCCAGCTCCCCCCGTAACACAGATACGCAGTATTTT
CDR3aa: CASSPRNTDTQYF

j_gene: TRBJ1-4
v_gene: TRBV4-1
abundance: -
d_gene: -
CDR3nt: TGCGCCAGCAGCCAAGGAGGGCAGGGGAGTGAAAAACTGTTTTTT
CDR3aa: CASSQGGQGSEKLFF

j_gene: TRBJ1-1
v_gene: TRBV6-5
abundance: few
d_gene: -
CDR3nt: TGTGCCAGCAGTTTGACGGTCAGGGATAACACTGAAGCTTTCTTT
CDR3aa: CASSLTVRDNTEAFF

j_gene: TRBJ1-5
v_gene: TRBV5-8
abundance: -
d_gene: TRBD1
CDR3nt: TGTGCCACCATGACAGGGAGAATCTATGGCAATCAGCCCCAGCATTTT
CDR3aa: CATMTGRIYGNQPQHF

j_gene: TRBJ2-7
v_gene: TRBV10-2
abundance: -
d_gene: TRBD2
CDR3nt: TGCGCCAGCGGGGCTAGCGGGATCTACGGGCAGTACTTC
CDR3aa: CASGASGIYGQYF

j_gene: TRBJ2-2
v_gene: TRBV19
abundance: -
d_gene: TRBD1
CDR3nt: TGTGCCAGTAGTATAGCGTGGAGGACAGGGAGGCAAGAGGTTACCGGGGAGCTGTTTTTT
CDR3aa: CASSIAWRTGRQEVTGELFF

j_gene: TRBJ1-1
v_gene: TRBV14
abundance: few
d_gene: TRBD1
CDR3nt: TGTGCCAGCAGCCTGGACAGGGGTTGGAACACTGAAGCTTTCTTT
CDR3aa: CASSLDRGWNTEAFF